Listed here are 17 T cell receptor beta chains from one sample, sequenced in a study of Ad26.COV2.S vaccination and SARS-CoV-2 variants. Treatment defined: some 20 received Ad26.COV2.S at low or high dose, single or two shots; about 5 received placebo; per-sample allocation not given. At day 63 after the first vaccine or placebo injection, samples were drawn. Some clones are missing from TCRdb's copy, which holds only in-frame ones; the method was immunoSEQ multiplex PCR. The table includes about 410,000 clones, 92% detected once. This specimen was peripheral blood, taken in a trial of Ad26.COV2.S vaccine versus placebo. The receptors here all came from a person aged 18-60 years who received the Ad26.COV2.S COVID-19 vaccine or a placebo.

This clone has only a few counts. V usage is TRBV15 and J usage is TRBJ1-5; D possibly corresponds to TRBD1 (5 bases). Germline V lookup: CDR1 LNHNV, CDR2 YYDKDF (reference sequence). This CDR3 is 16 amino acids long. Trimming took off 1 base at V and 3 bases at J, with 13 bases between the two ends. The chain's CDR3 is CATSRGQGHFNQPQHF. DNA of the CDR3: TGTGCCACCAGCAGAGGGCAAGGACACTTCAATCAGCCCCAGCATTTT.

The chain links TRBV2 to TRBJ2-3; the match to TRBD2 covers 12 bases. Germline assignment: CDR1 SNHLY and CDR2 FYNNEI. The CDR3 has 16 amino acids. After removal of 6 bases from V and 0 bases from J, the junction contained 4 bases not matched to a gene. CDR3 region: CASRRLAGDSTDTQYF. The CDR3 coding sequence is TGTGCCAGCAGAAGACTAGCGGGGGATAGCACAGATACGCAGTATTTT.

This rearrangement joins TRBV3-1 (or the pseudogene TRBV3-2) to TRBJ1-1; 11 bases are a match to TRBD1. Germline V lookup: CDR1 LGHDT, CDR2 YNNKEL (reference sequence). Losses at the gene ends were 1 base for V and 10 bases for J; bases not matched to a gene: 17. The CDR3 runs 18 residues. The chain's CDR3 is CASSQVGTGGASRAGAFF. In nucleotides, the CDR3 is TGTGCCAGCAGCCAAGTGGGGACAGGGGGAGCTAGTAGGGCAGGAGCTTTCTTT.

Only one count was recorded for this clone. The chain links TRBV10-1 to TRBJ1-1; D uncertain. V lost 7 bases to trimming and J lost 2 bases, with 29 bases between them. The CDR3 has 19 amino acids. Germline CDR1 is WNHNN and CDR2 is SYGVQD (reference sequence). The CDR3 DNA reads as TGCGCCAGCACCAGAACCCCCCCCCTCAGCGGACCAACTAACACTGAAGCTTTCTTT. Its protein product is CASTRTPPLSGPTNTEAFF.

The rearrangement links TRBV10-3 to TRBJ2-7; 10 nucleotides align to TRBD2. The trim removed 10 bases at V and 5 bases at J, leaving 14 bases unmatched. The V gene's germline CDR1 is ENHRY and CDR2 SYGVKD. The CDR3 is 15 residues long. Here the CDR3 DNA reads TGTGCCACCCGAACCCTAAGCGGGGGGGCCGACGAGCAGTACTTC. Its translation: CATRTLSGGADEQYF.

CDR3 in amino acids: CATSDLTGGPGGSYEQYF. The CDR3 DNA follows: TGTGCCACCAGTGATTTAACGGGGGGCCCGGGGGGGTCCTACGAGCAGTACTTC. This chain connects TRBV24-1 to TRBJ2-7; 8 bases map to TRBD2. Germline V CDR1 and CDR2: KGHDR, SFDVKD. Unmatched junction bases numbered 11, after V lost 1 base and J lost 1 base. The CDR3 sequence is 18 residues long.

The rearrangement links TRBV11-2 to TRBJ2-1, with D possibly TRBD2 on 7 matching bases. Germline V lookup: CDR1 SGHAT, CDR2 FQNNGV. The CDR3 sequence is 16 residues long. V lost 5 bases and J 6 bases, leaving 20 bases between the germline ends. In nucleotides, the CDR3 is TGTGCCAGCAGCCACGCCCGGGGGGCCCCCTCCAATGAGCAGTTCTTC. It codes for CASSHARGAPSNEQFF. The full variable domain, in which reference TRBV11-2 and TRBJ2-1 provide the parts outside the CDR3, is EAGVAQSPRYKIIEKRQSVAFWCNPISGHATLYWYQQILGQGPKLLIQFQNNGVVDDSQLPKDRFSAERLKGVDSTLKIQPAKLEDSAVYLCASSHARGAPSNEQFFGPGTRLTVL.

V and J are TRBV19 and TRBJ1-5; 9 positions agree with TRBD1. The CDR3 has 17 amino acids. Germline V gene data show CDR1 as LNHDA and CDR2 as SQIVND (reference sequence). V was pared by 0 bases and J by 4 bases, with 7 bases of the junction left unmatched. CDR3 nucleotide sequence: TGTGCCAGTAGTATAGATGTTTTGGGACAGGGAAATCAGCCCCAGCATTTT. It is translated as CASSIDVLGQGNQPQHF. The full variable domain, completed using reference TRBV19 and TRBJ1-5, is DGGITQSPKYLFRKEGQNVTLSCEQNLNHDAMYWYRQDPGQGLRLIYYSQIVNDFQKGDIAEGYSVSREKKESFPLTVTSAQKNPTAFYLCASSIDVLGQGNQPQHFGDGTRLSIL.

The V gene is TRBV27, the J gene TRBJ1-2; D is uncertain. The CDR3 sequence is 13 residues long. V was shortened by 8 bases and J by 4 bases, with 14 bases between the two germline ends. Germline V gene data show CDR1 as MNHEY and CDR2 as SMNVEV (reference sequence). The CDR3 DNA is TGTGCCAGCGCCGTTGGCAGTGCCTATGGCTACACCTTC. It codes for CASAVGSAYGYTF.

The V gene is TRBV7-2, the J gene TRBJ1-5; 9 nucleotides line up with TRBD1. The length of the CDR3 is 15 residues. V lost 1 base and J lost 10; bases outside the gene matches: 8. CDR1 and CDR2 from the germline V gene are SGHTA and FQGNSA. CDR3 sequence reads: CASSLGTGGRGPQHF. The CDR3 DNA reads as TGTGCCAGCAGCTTAGGAACAGGGGGCAGGGGTCCCCAGCATTTT.

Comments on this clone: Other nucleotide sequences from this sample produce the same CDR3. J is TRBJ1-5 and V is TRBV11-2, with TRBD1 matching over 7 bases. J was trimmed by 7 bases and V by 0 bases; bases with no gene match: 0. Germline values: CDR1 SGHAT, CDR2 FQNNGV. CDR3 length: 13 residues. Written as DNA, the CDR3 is TGTGCCAGCAGCTTAGACAGGGGGCAGCCCCAGCATTTT. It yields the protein CASSLDRGQPQHF.

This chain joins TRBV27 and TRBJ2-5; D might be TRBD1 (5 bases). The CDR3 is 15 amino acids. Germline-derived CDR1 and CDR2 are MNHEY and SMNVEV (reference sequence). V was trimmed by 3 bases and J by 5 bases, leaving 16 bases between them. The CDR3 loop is CASSLSQGGMETQYF. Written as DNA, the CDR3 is TGTGCCAGCAGTTTGAGTCAGGGTGGGATGGAGACCCAGTACTTC.

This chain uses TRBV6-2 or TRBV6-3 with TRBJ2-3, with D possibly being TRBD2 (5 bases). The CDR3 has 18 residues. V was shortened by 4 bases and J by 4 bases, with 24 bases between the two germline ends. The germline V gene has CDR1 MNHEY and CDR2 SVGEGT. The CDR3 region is CASSWTPGSHGSPDTQYF. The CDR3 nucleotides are TGTGCCAGCAGTTGGACCCCGGGATCCCATGGGTCGCCAGATACGCAGTATTTT.

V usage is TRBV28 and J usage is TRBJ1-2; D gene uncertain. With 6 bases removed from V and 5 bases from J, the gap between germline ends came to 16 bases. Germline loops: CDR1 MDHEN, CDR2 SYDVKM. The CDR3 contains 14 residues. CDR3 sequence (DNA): TGTGCCAGCAGCACGACACGGCTTCGATATGGCTACACCTTC. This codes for CASSTTRLRYGYTF.

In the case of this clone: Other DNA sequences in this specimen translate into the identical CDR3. The CDR3 here is CASSQAEEQYF. The CDR3 nucleotides are TGTGCCAGCAGCCAAGCGGAGGAGCAGTACTTC. V gene TRBV3-1 (or the pseudogene TRBV3-2) combines with J gene TRBJ2-7; D unclear. The CDR3 totals 11 residues. Trimming left V 1 base short and J 7 bases short, with 5 bases between. CDR1 is LGHDT and CDR2 is YNNKEL in the germline V gene (reference sequence).

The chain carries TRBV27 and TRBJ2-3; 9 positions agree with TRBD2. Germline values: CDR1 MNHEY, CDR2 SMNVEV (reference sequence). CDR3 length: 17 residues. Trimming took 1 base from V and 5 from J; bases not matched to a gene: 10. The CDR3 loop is CASSLYSGGPLIDTQYF. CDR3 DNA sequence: TGTGCCAGCAGTTTATACAGCGGGGGGCCCCTCATAGATACGCAGTATTTT.

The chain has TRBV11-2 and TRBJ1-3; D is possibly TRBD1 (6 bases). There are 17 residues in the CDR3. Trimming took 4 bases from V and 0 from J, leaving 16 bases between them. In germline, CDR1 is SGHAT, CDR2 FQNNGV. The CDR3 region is CASSWGQGRTSGNTIYF. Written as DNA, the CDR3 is TGTGCCAGCAGCTGGGGGCAGGGACGTACCTCTGGAAACACCATATATTTT.